What follows describes a single TCR beta chain. Per the study methods: Estimation of nucleated cell counts was performed using reference gene primer amplification. Data came from immunoSEQ multiplex PCR; TCRdb stores just in-frame clones and leaves some out. V and J calls plus clone size are reproduced from that table; the DNA served to infer D and trimming. The sample lists approximately 500,000 clones, roughly nine tenths occurring once. This sample was included in a study of blood T cell repertoires in COVID-19. Looking at the study overall: The United States, Italy and Spain supplied acute and convalescent COVID-19 samples.

Enrolment of Seattle patients took place during active infection, and they were followed longitudinally. Germline loops: CDR1 KGHDR, CDR2 SFDVKD. The CDR3 contains 16 residues. V was pared by 1 base and J by 1 base, with 1 base of the junction left unmatched. This receptor was obtained from a man aged 18 to 35 with COVID-19, enrolled during active disease. The sequencing input was peripheral blood. The rearrangement uses TRBV24-1 and TRBJ2-5; 11 nucleotides align to TRBD2. Written as DNA, the CDR3 is TGTGCCACCAGTGATTTCGGGACTAGCGGCCAAGAGACCCAGTACTTC. It is translated as CATSDFGTSGQETQYF.